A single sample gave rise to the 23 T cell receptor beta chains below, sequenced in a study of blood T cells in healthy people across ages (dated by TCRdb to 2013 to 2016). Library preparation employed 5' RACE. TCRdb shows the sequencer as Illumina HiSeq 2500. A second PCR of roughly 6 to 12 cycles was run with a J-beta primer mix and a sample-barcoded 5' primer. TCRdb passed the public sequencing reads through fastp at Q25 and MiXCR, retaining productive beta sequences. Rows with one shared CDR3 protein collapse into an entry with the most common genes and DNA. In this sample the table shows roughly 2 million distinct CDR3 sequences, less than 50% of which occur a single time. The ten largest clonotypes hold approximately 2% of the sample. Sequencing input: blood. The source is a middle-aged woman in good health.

CDR3 sequence: CASSYTSVGDTQYF. CDR3 sequence (DNA): TGTGCCAGCAGTTATACTAGCGTAGGCGATACGCAGTATTTT. The V gene is TRBV6-5, the J gene TRBJ2-3; 7 nucleotides align to TRBD2. V lost 3 bases and J lost 6; bases outside the gene matches: 6. The CDR3 consists of 14 residues. Germline V gene sequence: CDR1 MNHEY, CDR2 SVGAGI.

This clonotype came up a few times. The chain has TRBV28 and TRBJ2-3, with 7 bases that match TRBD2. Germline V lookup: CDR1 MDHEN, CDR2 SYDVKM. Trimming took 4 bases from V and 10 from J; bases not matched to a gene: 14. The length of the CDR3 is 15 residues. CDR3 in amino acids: CASSSPGPIREAQYF. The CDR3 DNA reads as TGTGCCAGCAGTTCGCCGGGTCCCATCCGGGAGGCGCAGTATTTT.

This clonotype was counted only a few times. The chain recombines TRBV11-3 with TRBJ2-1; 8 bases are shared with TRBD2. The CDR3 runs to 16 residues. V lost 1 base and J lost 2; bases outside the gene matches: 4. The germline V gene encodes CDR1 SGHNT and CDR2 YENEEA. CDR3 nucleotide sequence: TGTGCCAGCAGCTTAGTCAGCGGGGGAACCTACAATGAGCAGTTCTTC. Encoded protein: CASSLVSGGTYNEQFF.

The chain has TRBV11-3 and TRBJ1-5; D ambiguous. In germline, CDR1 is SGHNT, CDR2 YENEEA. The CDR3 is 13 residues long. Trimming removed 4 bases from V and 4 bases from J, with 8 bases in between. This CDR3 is CASSSSQNQPQHF. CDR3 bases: TGTGCCAGCAGCTCTAGCCAAAATCAGCCCCAGCATTTT.

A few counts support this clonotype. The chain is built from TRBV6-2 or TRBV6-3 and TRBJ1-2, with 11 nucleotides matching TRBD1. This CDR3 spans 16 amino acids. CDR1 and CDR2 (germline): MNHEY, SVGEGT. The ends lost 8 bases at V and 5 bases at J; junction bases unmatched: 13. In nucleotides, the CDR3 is TGTGCCAGCGTTGGAGTGAGGGACAGGGGGGATTATGGCTACACCTTC. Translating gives CASVGVRDRGDYGYTF.

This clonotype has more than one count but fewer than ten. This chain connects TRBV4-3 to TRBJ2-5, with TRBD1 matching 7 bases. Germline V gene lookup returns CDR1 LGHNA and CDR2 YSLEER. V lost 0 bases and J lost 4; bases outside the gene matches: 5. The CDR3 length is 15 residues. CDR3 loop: CASSQDVDRVETQYF. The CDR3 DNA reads TGCGCCAGCAGCCAAGACGTCGACAGGGTAGAGACCCAGTACTTC.

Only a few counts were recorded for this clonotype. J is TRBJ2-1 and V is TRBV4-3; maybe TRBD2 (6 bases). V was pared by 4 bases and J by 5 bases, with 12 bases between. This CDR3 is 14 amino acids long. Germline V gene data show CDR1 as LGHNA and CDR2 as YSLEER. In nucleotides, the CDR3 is TGCGCCAGCAGCCCCGACGGGGGAAACAATGAGCAGTTCTTC. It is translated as CASSPDGGNNEQFF.

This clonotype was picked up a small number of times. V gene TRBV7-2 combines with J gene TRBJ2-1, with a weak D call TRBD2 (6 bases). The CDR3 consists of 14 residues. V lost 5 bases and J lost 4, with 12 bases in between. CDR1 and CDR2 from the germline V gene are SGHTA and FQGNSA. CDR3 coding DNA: TGTGCCAGCAGCAATGGCGCGGGGTACAATGAGCAGTTCTTC. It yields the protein CASSNGAGYNEQFF. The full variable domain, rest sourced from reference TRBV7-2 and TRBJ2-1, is GAGVSQSPSNKVTEKGKDVELRCDPISGHTALYWYRQSLGQGLEFLIYFQGNSAPDKSGLPSDRFSAERTGGSVSTLTIQRTQQEDSAVYLCASSNGAGYNEQFFGPGTRLTVL.

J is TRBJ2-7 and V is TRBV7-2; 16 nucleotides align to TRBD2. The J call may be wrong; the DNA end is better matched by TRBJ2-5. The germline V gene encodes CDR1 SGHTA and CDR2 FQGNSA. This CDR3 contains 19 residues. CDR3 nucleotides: TGTGCCAGCAGCTTGGGGTCCGGGACTAGCGGGGGGGCCCGCGAGACCCAGTACTTC. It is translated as CASSLGSGTSGGARETQYF.

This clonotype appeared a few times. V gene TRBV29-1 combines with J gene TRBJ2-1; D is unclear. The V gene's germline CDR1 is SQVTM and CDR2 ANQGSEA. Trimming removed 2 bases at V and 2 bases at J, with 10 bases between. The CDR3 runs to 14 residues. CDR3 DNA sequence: TGCAGCGTTGAATTGGGGTTTGCCTACAATGAGCAGTTCTTC. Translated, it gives CSVELGFAYNEQFF.

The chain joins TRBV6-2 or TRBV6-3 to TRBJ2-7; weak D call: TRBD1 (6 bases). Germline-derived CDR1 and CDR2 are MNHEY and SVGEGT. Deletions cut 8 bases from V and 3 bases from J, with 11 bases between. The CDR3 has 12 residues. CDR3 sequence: CASGRTDYEQYF. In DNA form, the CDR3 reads TGTGCCAGCGGCCGGACAGACTACGAGCAGTACTTC.

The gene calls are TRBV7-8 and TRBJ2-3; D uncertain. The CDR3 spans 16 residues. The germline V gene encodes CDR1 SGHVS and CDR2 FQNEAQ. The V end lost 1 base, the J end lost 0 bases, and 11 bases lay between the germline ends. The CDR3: CASSLVVQSSTDTQYF. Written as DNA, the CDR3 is TGTGCCAGCAGCTTAGTAGTGCAGTCTAGCACAGATACGCAGTATTTT.

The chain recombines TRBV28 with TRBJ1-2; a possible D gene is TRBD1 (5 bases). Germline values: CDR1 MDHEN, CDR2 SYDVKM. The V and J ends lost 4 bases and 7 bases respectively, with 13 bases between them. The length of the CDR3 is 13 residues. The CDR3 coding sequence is TGTGCCAGCAGTTCCCCGGGACTTGGTGGCTACACCTTC. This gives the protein CASSSPGLGGYTF.

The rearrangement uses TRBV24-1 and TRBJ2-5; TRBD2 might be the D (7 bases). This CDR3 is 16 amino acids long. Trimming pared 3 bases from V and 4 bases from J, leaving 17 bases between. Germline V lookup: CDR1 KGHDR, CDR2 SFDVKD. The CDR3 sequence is CATSDPLGGAGETQYF. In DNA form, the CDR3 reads TGTGCCACCAGTGATCCACTTGGGGGGGCGGGAGAGACCCAGTACTTC.

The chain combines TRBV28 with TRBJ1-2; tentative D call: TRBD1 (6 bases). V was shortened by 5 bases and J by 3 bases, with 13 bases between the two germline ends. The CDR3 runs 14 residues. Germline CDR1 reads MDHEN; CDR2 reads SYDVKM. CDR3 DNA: TGTGCCAGCAGTATGCGGGGGGCAGACTATGGCTACACCTTC. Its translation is CASSMRGADYGYTF.

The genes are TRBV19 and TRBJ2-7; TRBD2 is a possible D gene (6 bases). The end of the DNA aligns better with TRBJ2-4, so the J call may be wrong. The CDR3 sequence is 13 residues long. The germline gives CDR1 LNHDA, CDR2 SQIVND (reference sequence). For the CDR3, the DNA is TGTGCCACCAGAGTGGGGGGTGGAAACATTCAGTACTTC. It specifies CATRVGGGNIQYF.

In DNA form, the CDR3 reads TGCAGTGCTAGAAACCCTAACAGCTTCTACGAGCAGTACTTC. Residues: CSARNPNSFYEQYF. The chain recombines TRBV20-1 with TRBJ2-7; unclear D gene. CDR3 size: 14 residues. Germline-derived CDR1 and CDR2 are DFQATT and SNEGSKA (reference sequence). Trimming cost V 2 bases and J 3 bases, with 14 bases left between them.

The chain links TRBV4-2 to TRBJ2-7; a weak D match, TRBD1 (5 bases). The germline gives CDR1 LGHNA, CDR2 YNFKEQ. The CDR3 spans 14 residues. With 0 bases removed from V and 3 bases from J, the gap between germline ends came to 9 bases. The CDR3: CASSQEDKDYEQYF. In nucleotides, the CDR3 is TGTGCCAGCAGCCAAGAGGACAAAGACTACGAGCAGTACTTC.

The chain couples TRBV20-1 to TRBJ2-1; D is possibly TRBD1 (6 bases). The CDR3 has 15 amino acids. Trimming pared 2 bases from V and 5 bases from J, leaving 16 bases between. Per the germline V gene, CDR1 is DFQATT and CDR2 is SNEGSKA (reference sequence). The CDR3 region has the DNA TGCAGTGCTAGATTGGACGTCAGGGGTAACAATGAGCAGTTCTTC. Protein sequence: CSARLDVRGNNEQFF.

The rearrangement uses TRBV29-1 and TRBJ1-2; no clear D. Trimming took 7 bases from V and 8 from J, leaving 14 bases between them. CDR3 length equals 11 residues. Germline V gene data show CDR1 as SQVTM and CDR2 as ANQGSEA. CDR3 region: CSASKGDGYTF. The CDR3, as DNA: TGCAGCGCCTCGAAGGGAGACGGCTACACCTTC.

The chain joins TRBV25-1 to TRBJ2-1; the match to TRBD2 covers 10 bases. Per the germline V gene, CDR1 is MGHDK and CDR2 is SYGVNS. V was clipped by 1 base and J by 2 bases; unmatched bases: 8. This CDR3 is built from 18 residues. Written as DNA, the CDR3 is TGTGCCAGCAGTGAATTGGGGAGCGGGAGGGGCGCCTACAATGAGCAGTTCTTC. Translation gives CASSELGSGRGAYNEQFF. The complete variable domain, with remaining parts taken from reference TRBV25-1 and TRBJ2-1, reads EADIYQTPRYLVIGTGKKITLECSQTMGHDKMYWYQQDPGMELHLIHYSYGVNSTEKGDLSSESTVSRIRTEHFPLTLESARPSHTSQYLCASSELGSGRGAYNEQFFGPGTRLTVL.

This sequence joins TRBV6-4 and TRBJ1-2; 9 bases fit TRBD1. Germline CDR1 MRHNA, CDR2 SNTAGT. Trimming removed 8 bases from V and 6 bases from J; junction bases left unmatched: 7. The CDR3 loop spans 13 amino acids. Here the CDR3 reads CASGTGQGDGYTF. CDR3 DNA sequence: TGTGCCAGCGGGACAGGGCAAGGTGATGGCTACACCTTC.

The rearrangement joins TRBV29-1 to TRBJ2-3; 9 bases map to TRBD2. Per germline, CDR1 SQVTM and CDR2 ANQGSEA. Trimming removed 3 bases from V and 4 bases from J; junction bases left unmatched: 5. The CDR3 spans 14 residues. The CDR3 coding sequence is TGCAGCGTTGAGAGGCGGGGGGGCCCAGATACGCAGTATTTT. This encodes CSVERRGGPDTQYF.